Below, 11 T cell receptor beta chains from the same sample are listed, as sequenced in a study of blood T cell repertoires in COVID-19. Profiled with immunoSEQ multiplex PCR; TCRdb holds only in-frame clones, not every one. This sample has about 93,000 clones; under 90% occur once, and the top ten carry 4.5% to 6.5%. Material for sequencing was peripheral blood. These receptors came from a man between 60 and 70 years old with COVID-19, enrolled during active disease.

Concerning this clone itself: Other DNA sequences in the sample encode the same CDR3. The chain has TRBV19 and TRBJ1-2, with 8 bases matching TRBD1. The CDR3 sequence is 12 residues long. J was trimmed by 4 bases and V by 8 bases; bases with no gene match: 3. Germline V lookup: CDR1 LNHDA, CDR2 SQIVND (reference sequence). This CDR3 is CASSGQGYGYTF. The CDR3, as DNA: TGTGCCAGTTCCGGACAGGGCTATGGCTACACCTTC.

Comments on this clone: In the same sample, other DNA sequences code for this CDR3. The V call is TRBV5-1, the J call TRBJ1-1; 7 positions match TRBD1. Trimming took 4 bases from V and 1 from J; bases not matched to a gene: 7. This CDR3 is built from 15 residues. Germline CDR1 SGHRS, CDR2 YFSETQ. The CDR3 protein is CASSPPGQWNTEAFF. CDR3 nucleotides: TGCGCCAGCAGCCCGCCGGGACAGTGGAACACTGAAGCTTTCTTT.

This clone was observed a single time. The rearrangement links TRBV5-1 to TRBJ1-4; TRBD1 aligns across 8 bases. CDR1 and CDR2 from the germline V gene are SGHRS and YFSETQ. V dropped 4 bases and J dropped 5; count of bases not matched to a gene: 7. The CDR3 is made up of 15 amino acids. The CDR3 protein is CASSRHRGANEKLFF. DNA for the CDR3: TGCGCCAGCAGCCGACACAGGGGGGCAAATGAAAAACTGTTTTTT.

The chain recombines TRBV6-1 with TRBJ1-3; maybe TRBD1 (6 bases). The germline V gene encodes CDR1 MNHNS and CDR2 SASEGT. The V gene lost 4 bases and the J gene lost 0 bases, with 7 bases spanning the gap. The CDR3 is 14 amino acids. The chain's CDR3 is CASSGTASGNTIYF. The CDR3 region has the DNA TGTGCCAGCAGTGGGACAGCCTCTGGAAACACCATATATTTT.

The V and J genes are TRBV4-1 and TRBJ2-1; 10 bases align to TRBD2. The germline CDR1 and CDR2 sequences are MGHRA and YSYEKL. V was clipped by 4 bases and J by 0 bases; unmatched bases: 3. The CDR3 contains 16 residues. CDR3 sequence reads: CASSPLAGVSYNEQFF. CDR3 coding DNA: TGCGCCAGCAGCCCTCTAGCGGGAGTCTCCTACAATGAGCAGTTCTTC.

The chain joins TRBV19 to TRBJ1-3; TRBD1 might be the D (6 bases). The CDR3 consists of 13 residues. Per the germline V gene, CDR1 is LNHDA and CDR2 is SQIVND (reference sequence). Trimming pared 7 bases from V and 4 bases from J, leaving 11 bases between. CDR3 residues: CASNFQGGNTIYF. CDR3 DNA: TGTGCCAGTAATTTCCAGGGGGGAAACACCATATATTTT.

V and J are TRBV5-1 and TRBJ2-3; 7 nucleotides align to TRBD2. Looked up from germline, CDR1 is SGHRS and CDR2 is YFSETQ. The CDR3 contains 14 residues. After removal of 0 bases from V and 5 bases from J, the junction contained 3 bases not matched to a gene. The CDR3 is CASSLGEGRDTQYF. CDR3 bases: TGCGCCAGCAGCTTGGGGGAGGGAAGAGATACGCAGTATTTT.

This clone was observed a single time. The V call is TRBV7-3, the J call TRBJ2-7; D unclear. CDR3 length: 13 amino acids. The V gene's germline CDR1 is SGHTA and CDR2 FQGTGA. The V end lost 3 bases, the J end lost 0 bases, and 6 bases lay between the germline ends. The CDR3 spells CASSLASSYEQYF. The CDR3 coding sequence is TGTGCCAGCAGCTTGGCTAGCTCCTACGAGCAGTACTTC.

This clone is a singleton in its sample. The chain couples TRBV5-1 to TRBJ2-6, with D possibly matching TRBD1 (6 bases). CDR1 and CDR2 from the germline V gene are SGHRS and YFSETQ. V was pared by 2 bases and J by 0 bases, with 6 bases between. This CDR3 has 15 amino acids. CDR3 residues: CASSLGGSGANVLTF. DNA of the CDR3: TGCGCCAGCAGCTTAGGGGGCTCTGGGGCCAACGTCCTGACTTTC.

The chain links TRBV10-2 to TRBJ2-2; D unresolved. Looked up from germline, CDR1 is WSHSY and CDR2 is SAAADI. This CDR3 comprises 13 residues. V lost 4 bases to trimming and J lost 5 bases, with 8 bases between them. CDR3 in amino acids: CASSVGVTGELFF. CDR3 coding DNA: TGCGCCAGCAGTGTTGGAGTAACCGGGGAGCTGTTTTTT.

CDR3 region: CASSPLGSGNNEQFF. The CDR3 nucleotides read TGTGCCAGCAGTCCCCTCGGGAGCGGAAATAATGAGCAGTTCTTC. The chain links TRBV6-6 to TRBJ2-1, with D possibly matching TRBD2 (6 bases). Per the germline V gene, CDR1 is MNHNY and CDR2 is SVGAGI (reference sequence). V gave up 5 bases and J gave up 7 bases, with 18 bases separating them. The CDR3 extends over 15 amino acids.